Here is one TCR beta chain with its context. The CDR3 totals 13 residues. V was clipped by 4 bases and J by 7 bases, with 10 bases between them. Germline V lookup: CDR1 SSHAT, CDR2 FNYEAQ (reference sequence). Treatment given: roughly 19 received Ad26.COV2.S at low or high dose, single or two shots; several received placebo; per-sample allocation not given. Samples were taken on day 63 after the first vaccine or placebo injection. These data come from a study of Ad26.COV2.S vaccination and SARS-CoV-2 variants. Only in-frame clones appear in the TCRdb table, and some are missing; sequencing was by immunoSEQ multiplex PCR. The sample has 300,000 to 350,000 clones; roughly 90% are singletons.

The clonotype comes from a person between 18 and 65 years old who received the Ad26.COV2.S COVID-19 vaccine or a placebo. Sample: peripheral blood, taken in a trial of Ad26.COV2.S vaccine versus placebo. The J gene is TRBJ1-4, the V gene TRBV7-7; no definite D call. CDR3 residues: CASSSNYGEKLFF. The CDR3, as DNA: TGTGCCAGCAGCTCCAACTACGGTGAAAAACTGTTTTTT.